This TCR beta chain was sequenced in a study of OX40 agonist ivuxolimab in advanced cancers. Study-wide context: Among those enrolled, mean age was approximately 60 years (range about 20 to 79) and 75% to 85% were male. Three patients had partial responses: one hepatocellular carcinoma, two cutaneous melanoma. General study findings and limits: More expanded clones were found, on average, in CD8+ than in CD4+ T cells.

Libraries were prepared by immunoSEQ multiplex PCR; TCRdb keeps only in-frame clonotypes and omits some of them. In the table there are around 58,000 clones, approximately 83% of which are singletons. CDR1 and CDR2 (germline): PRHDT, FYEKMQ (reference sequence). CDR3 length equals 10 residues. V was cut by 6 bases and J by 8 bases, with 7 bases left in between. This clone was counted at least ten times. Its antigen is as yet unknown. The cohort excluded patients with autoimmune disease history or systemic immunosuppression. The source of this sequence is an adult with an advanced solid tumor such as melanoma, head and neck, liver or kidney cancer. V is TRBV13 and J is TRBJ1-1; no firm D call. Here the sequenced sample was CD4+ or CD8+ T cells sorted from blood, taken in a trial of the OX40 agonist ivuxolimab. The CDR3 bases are TGTGCCAGCAGTGTAGGGGAAGCTTTCTTT. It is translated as CASSVGEAFF.